The 30 T cell receptor beta chains reported below all come from one sample, sequenced in a study of cytomegalovirus exposure and HLA in healthy donors (dated by TCRdb to 2016 to 2017). The receptor library was made with the immunoSEQ multiplex PCR assay. For the multiplex PCR, a mixture combining 60 forward primers for TCR Vbeta segments and 13 reverse primers for TCR Jbeta segments was used. The clones in this table, taken by TCRdb from immuneACCESS, are in-frame only. Not every clone is retained; where verified, under half of the shortfall comes from an unresolved V gene, and the cause of the rest is unknown. This sample gives under 200,000 clones in total; around 80% of them show up just once. The top ten constitute roughly 1.9% of the sample. The sample consisted of PBMCs. The receptor source for this set is a woman in her 30s in good health and CMV-seropositive.

The rearrangement links TRBV28 to TRBJ2-3; 8 positions match TRBD2. Germline-derived CDR1 and CDR2 are MDHEN and SYDVKM. This CDR3 comprises 17 residues. V lost 4 bases and J lost 0; bases outside the gene matches: 9. The CDR3 DNA reads as TGTGCCAGCAGTTCCCCGGGTAGCGGGACTAGCACAGATACGCAGTATTTT. Translated: CASSSPGSGTSTDTQYF.

This chain's CDR3 is CASSQGAASGNTIYF. The CDR3, as DNA: TGCGCCAGCAGCCAAGGAGCGGCTTCTGGAAACACCATATATTTT. The chain links TRBV4-3 to TRBJ1-3; D call uncertain. Looked up from germline, CDR1 is LGHNA and CDR2 is YSLEER. V lost 1 base, J lost 1 base, and 8 bases lay in between. There are 15 residues in the CDR3.

The rearrangement uses TRBV9 and TRBJ2-2; D possibly corresponds to TRBD1 (7 bases). Trimming removed 4 bases at V and 7 bases at J, with 17 bases between. The CDR3 extends over 15 amino acids. Looked up from germline, CDR1 is SGDLS and CDR2 is YYNGEE. DNA of the CDR3: TGTGCCAGCAGCACAAAAGGGACAGCGGGCGGGGAGCTGTTTTTT. It codes for CASSTKGTAGGELFF.

This clone appeared a single time. The genes are TRBV6-1 and TRBJ2-5, with 10 bases that match TRBD1. The CDR3 has 20 residues. The germline V gene encodes CDR1 MNHNS and CDR2 SASEGT. The V segment lost 2 bases and the J segment 2 bases; nucleotides outside the gene matches: 17. Here the CDR3 reads CASSERVGSWTGGVQETQYF. The CDR3 region has the DNA TGTGCCAGCAGTGAACGTGTAGGCTCCTGGACAGGGGGGGTACAAGAGACCCAGTACTTC.

This clone has just a few counts. The chain has TRBV27 and TRBJ2-7; maybe TRBD1 (5 bases). Germline loops: CDR1 MNHEY, CDR2 SMNVEV (reference sequence). This CDR3 comprises 15 residues. Trimming cost V 3 bases and J 4 bases, with 16 bases left between them. The CDR3 nucleotides read TGTGCCAGCAGTTTGGGGCAGCCCCTAGGGTACGAGCAGTACTTC. Residues: CASSLGQPLGYEQYF.

The chain couples TRBV29-1 to TRBJ2-3; 8 nucleotides match TRBD2. With V trimmed by 4 bases and J by 0 bases, 12 bases remained unmatched. The CDR3 covers 17 residues. CDR1 is SQVTM and CDR2 is ANQGSEA in the germline V gene. The DNA for the CDR3 is TGCAGCGTTGCCACAGAAAAGCGGGGGATTAGCACAGATACGCAGTATTTT. The encoded protein is CSVATEKRGISTDTQYF.

V gene TRBV19 combines with J gene TRBJ2-5; unclear D gene. CDR3 length: 13 amino acids. From germline, CDR1 is LNHDA and CDR2 SQIVND (reference sequence). V was shortened by 6 bases and J by 1 base, with 9 bases between the two germline ends. The CDR3 loop reads CASSLQVQETQYF. In DNA, the CDR3 is TGTGCCAGTAGCTTGCAGGTCCAAGAGACCCAGTACTTC.

The chain joins TRBV5-4 to TRBJ2-7; 7 bases fit TRBD2. V shed 0 bases and J 3 bases; nucleotides not matched to a gene: 6. The CDR3 length is 15 residues. Germline V gene data show CDR1 as SGHNT and CDR2 as YYREEE (reference sequence). The CDR3 loop is CASSLVASGNYEQYF. CDR3 DNA sequence: TGTGCCAGCAGCTTGGTGGCTAGCGGAAACTACGAGCAGTACTTC.

This chain uses TRBV15 with TRBJ1-3; no reliable D call. Germline V gene sequence: CDR1 LNHNV, CDR2 YYDKDF (reference sequence). The CDR3 extends over 16 amino acids. V lost 0 bases to trimming and J lost 3 bases, with 12 bases between them. The CDR3 here is CATSREERTYGNTIYF. The CDR3 region has the DNA TGTGCCACCAGCAGAGAGGAGCGGACGTATGGAAACACCATATATTTT.

The chain joins TRBV30 to TRBJ2-5; no clear D. Trimming cost V 4 bases and J 7 bases, with 13 bases left between them. Germline V gene data show CDR1 as GTSNPN and CDR2 as SVGIG (reference sequence). CDR3 length: 12 amino acids. CDR3 protein: CAWNPTQATQYF. The CDR3 DNA is TGTGCCTGGAATCCCACCCAGGCGACCCAGTACTTC.

This chain links TRBV9 with TRBJ1-1; possibly TRBD1 for D (6 bases). There are 14 residues in the CDR3. The germline V and J ends were trimmed by 0 bases and 5 bases, with 11 bases remaining between them. In germline, CDR1 is SGDLS, CDR2 YYNGEE. CDR3 sequence reads: CASSVAQGRTEAFF. The CDR3, as DNA: TGTGCCAGCAGCGTAGCTCAGGGGAGAACTGAAGCTTTCTTT. Combining the CDR3 with reference TRBV9 and TRBJ1-1 gives the whole variable domain DSGVTQTPKHLITATGQRVTLRCSPRSGDLSVYWYQQSLDQGLQFLIQYYNGEERAKGNILERFSAQQFPDLHSELNLSSLELGDSALYFCASSVAQGRTEAFFGQGTRLTVV.

This clone was seen only once. The chain uses TRBV15 and TRBJ1-2; D not certain. Looked up from germline, CDR1 is LNHNV and CDR2 is YYDKDF (reference sequence). The CDR3 covers 16 residues. The V and J ends lost 0 bases and 4 bases respectively, with 15 bases between them. CDR3 amino acids: CATSRDHAGGIYGYTF. CDR3 DNA sequence: TGTGCCACCAGCAGAGATCATGCTGGAGGGATCTATGGCTACACCTTC.

J is TRBJ2-2 and V is TRBV5-5; D call uncertain. V was shortened by 5 bases and J by 3 bases, with 8 bases between the two germline ends. CDR3 size: 13 residues. In germline, CDR1 is SGHKS, CDR2 YYEKEE (reference sequence). The CDR3 nucleotides read TGTGCCAGCAGGTTCGTCTACACCGGGGAGCTGTTTTTT. The encoded protein is CASRFVYTGELFF.

This chain joins TRBV5-5 and TRBJ2-4; a weak D match, TRBD2 (6 bases). Trimming took 3 bases from V and 11 from J, leaving 21 bases between them. Germline V gene data show CDR1 as SGHKS and CDR2 as YYEKEE (reference sequence). The CDR3 is 15 amino acids. CDR3 DNA: TGTGCCAGCAGCTCGGGGGAACACCGAGCCCTTTTTCAGTACTTC. Translated: CASSSGEHRALFQYF.

The chain joins TRBV28 to TRBJ2-7; 7 nucleotides agree with TRBD2. The DNA end lines up better with TRBJ2-5; the J call may be wrong. Looked up from germline, CDR1 is MDHEN and CDR2 is SYDVKM. CDR3 length: 13 amino acids. The CDR3 bases are TGTGCCAGCGGGGAGGGGAGGCAAGAGACCCAGTACTTC. It yields the protein CASGEGRQETQYF.

The chain has TRBV5-1 and TRBJ2-6; possibly TRBD2 for D (5 bases). Germline loops: CDR1 SGHRS, CDR2 YFSETQ. Trimming left V 6 bases short and J 0 bases short, with 13 bases between. The CDR3 extends over 16 amino acids. The CDR3 is CASTWRVDSGANVLTF. Here the CDR3 DNA reads TGCGCCAGCACCTGGCGGGTCGACTCTGGGGCCAACGTCCTGACTTTC.

This clone showed up just a few times. J is TRBJ2-3 and V is TRBV7-8; 12 positions agree with TRBD2. Germline values: CDR1 SGHVS, CDR2 FQNEAQ. With 5 bases clipped from V and 2 bases from J, the junction kept 5 bases outside the gene matches. This CDR3 has 16 residues. The CDR3 sequence: CASSIPSGRATDTQYF. The CDR3 nucleotides are TGTGCCAGCAGCATCCCTAGCGGGAGGGCCACAGATACGCAGTATTTT.

The chain joins TRBV5-1 to TRBJ1-6; D uncertain. V was cut by 0 bases and J by 2 bases, with 15 bases left in between. The CDR3 consists of 18 residues. Germline CDR1 reads SGHRS; CDR2 reads YFSETQ. This CDR3 is CASSLASGSSTYNSPLHF. The CDR3 DNA is TGCGCCAGCAGCTTGGCCTCAGGCTCTTCGACCTATAATTCACCCCTCCACTTT.

J is TRBJ2-7 and V is TRBV7-2, with D unclear. The CDR3 has 13 amino acids. The germline CDR1 and CDR2 sequences are SGHTA and FQGNSA. V shed 1 base and J shed 9 bases, with 13 bases lying between them. The CDR3 DNA follows: TGTGCCAGCAGCTTAGGAATCCTAGTAGGGCAGTACTTC. It translates to CASSLGILVGQYF.

This chain links TRBV15 with TRBJ1-4; possibly TRBD1 for D (6 bases). The CDR3 covers 16 residues. V was pared by 5 bases and J by 4 bases, with 17 bases between. The V gene's germline CDR1 is LNHNV and CDR2 YYDKDF (reference sequence). CDR3 sequence reads: CATSQGGWTDNEKLFF. The CDR3 DNA is TGTGCCACCAGCCAGGGTGGCTGGACAGATAATGAAAAACTGTTTTTT.

To note about this clone: An end of the junction differs from the germline gene, which may be a read error. V gene TRBV7-9 combines with J gene TRBJ1-2; 8 bases fit TRBD1. The CDR3 loop spans 17 amino acids. CDR1 and CDR2 from the germline V gene are SEHNR and FQNEAQ (reference sequence). CDR3 DNA: TGTTCCAGCAGCTCCTCCTGGGGCAGGGGGCAATTCGGTGGCTACACCTTC. Translated: CSSSSSWGRGQFGGYTF. Looking up the rest from reference TRBV7-9 and TRBJ1-2 gives the full variable domain: DTGVSQNPRHKITKRGQNVTFRCDPISEHNRLYWYRQTLGQGPEFLTYFQNEAQLEKSRLLSDRFSAERPKGSFSTLEIQRTEQGDSAMYLCSSSSSWGRGQFGGYTFGSGTRLTVV.

The J gene is TRBJ2-3, the V gene TRBV7-2; weak D call: TRBD2 (6 bases). The CDR3 length is 15 residues. CDR1 SGHTA and CDR2 FQGNSA come from the germline V gene. V was trimmed by 4 bases and J by 6 bases, leaving 17 bases between them. The chain's CDR3 is CASSSTSLKGDTQYF. The CDR3 DNA reads TGTGCCAGCAGCTCTACTAGCCTTAAAGGGGATACGCAGTATTTT.

V usage is TRBV19 and J usage is TRBJ2-3; 9 nucleotides align to TRBD1. The germline V gene encodes CDR1 LNHDA and CDR2 SQIVND (reference sequence). Trimming at V came to 3 bases and at J to 0 bases, leaving 1 base not matched to a gene. The CDR3 covers 15 residues. CDR3 residues: CASSIGQGSTDTQYF. CDR3 nucleotides: TGTGCCAGTAGTATCGGACAGGGGAGCACAGATACGCAGTATTTT.

The V and J genes are TRBV7-2 and TRBJ2-7, with D possibly TRBD2 on 5 matching bases. Germline loops: CDR1 SGHTA, CDR2 FQGNSA. V was pared by 5 bases and J by 3 bases, with 14 bases between. There are 14 residues in the CDR3. This CDR3 reads CASSKGYRDYEQYF. CDR3 sequence (DNA): TGTGCCAGCAGCAAGGGATATCGGGACTACGAGCAGTACTTC.

The V call is TRBV15, the J call TRBJ1-3, with D hard to call. Germline CDR1 and CDR2: LNHNV and YYDKDF (reference sequence). The CDR3 is 15 residues long. Trimming left V 1 base short and J 0 bases short, with 7 bases between. Here the CDR3 DNA reads TGTGCCACCAGCAGAGTGGGCAACTCTGGAAACACCATATATTTT. Translating gives CATSRVGNSGNTIYF.

The genes are TRBV9 and TRBJ2-2; TRBD1 might be the D (6 bases). Germline lookup yields CDR1 SGDLS and CDR2 YYNGEE. The CDR3 sequence is 17 residues long. V lost 0 bases and J 6 bases, leaving 18 bases between the germline ends. CDR3 in amino acids: CASSVALGATGPGELFF. CDR3 bases: TGTGCCAGCAGCGTAGCTTTGGGGGCTACAGGGCCCGGGGAGCTGTTTTTT.

This chain connects TRBV27 to TRBJ2-1, with D maybe TRBD2 (5 bases). The CDR3 spans 14 residues. Germline CDR1 MNHEY, CDR2 SMNVEV (reference sequence). The V gene lost 5 bases and the J gene lost 6 bases, with 14 bases spanning the gap. CDR3 DNA: TGTGCCAGCAGTAATCTAGCTGAATTCAATGAGCAGTTCTTC. Protein sequence: CASSNLAEFNEQFF.

This sequence joins TRBV7-9 and TRBJ1-1, with D possibly being TRBD1 (5 bases). V lost 4 bases to trimming and J lost 11 bases, with 17 bases between them. In germline, CDR1 is SEHNR, CDR2 FQNEAQ (reference sequence). CDR3 length equals 13 residues. CDR3 DNA sequence: TGTGCCAGCAGCTCCCAGCGCAAGGGGCTGGCTTTCTTT. Translated, it gives CASSSQRKGLAFF.

This sequence joins TRBV5-1 and TRBJ2-1, with 12 positions matching TRBD2. The J segment lost 5 bases and the V segment lost 3 bases, leaving 6 bases of the junction unmatched. Germline lookup yields CDR1 SGHRS and CDR2 YFSETQ. The CDR3 has 16 amino acids. The CDR3 loop is CASSSTSGSTDNEQFF. The CDR3 nucleotides read TGCGCCAGCAGCTCGACTAGCGGGAGCACCGACAATGAGCAGTTCTTC.

The chain employs TRBV10-3 and TRBJ2-5, with 7 nucleotides matching TRBD1. CDR1 ENHRY and CDR2 SYGVKD come from the germline V gene. This CDR3 is built from 15 residues. Unmatched junction bases numbered 10, after V lost 6 bases and J lost 3 bases. CDR3 residues: CAIRKRDSVEETQYF. The CDR3 region has the DNA TGTGCCATCAGGAAAAGGGACAGTGTGGAAGAGACCCAGTACTTC.